This T cell receptor beta chain emerged from a study of vaccination effects on CD4 cells after COVID-19. Study overall: The two convalescent patients provided samples 16 days and one week before vaccination. Study-wide results and caveats: Convalescent patients were scarce in the study, and it lacked early post-infection timepoints. Clones from infection and from vaccination both contracted markedly late after vaccination.

Repertoires were generated with immunoSEQ multiplex PCR, while TCRdb's copy carries only in-frame clones and drops some. The sample includes under 50,000 clones, about three quarters of them seen just once. Isolating CD4+ T cells followed about 11 days of culture. SARS-CoV-2 infected the person between March and December 2020, as confirmed by PCR. V lost 1 base and J lost 7, with 15 bases in between. The germline V gene encodes CDR1 SGHRS and CDR2 YFSETQ. CDR3 length: 15 amino acids. This clone turned up a few times. The antigen is undetermined. The V gene is TRBV5-1, the J gene TRBJ1-3; no firm D call. Sequenced material: CD4+ T cells from PBMCs cultured without peptide, taken before COVID-19 vaccination. The origin of this receptor is a human donor who had a prior SARS-CoV-2 infection. The CDR3 protein is CASSLFGPPGNTIYF. The DNA for the CDR3 is TGCGCCAGCAGCTTGTTCGGCCCGCCGGGGAACACCATATATTTT.